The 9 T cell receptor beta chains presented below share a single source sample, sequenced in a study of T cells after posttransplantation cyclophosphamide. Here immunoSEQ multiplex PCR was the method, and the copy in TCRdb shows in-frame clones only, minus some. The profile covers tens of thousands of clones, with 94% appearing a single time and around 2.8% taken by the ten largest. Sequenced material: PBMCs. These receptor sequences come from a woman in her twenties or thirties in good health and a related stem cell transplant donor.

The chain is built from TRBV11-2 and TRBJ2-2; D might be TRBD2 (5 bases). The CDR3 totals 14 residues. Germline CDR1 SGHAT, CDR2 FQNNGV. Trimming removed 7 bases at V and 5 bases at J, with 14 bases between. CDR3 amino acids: CASNSIRGTGELFF. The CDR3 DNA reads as TGTGCCAGCAACTCCATTCGGGGAACCGGGGAGCTGTTTTTT.

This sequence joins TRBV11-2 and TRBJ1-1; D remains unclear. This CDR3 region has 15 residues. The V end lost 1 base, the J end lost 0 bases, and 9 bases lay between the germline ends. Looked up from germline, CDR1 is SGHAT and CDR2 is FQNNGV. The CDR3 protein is CASSLAVRLNTEAFF. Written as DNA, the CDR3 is TGTGCCAGCAGCTTAGCCGTGAGATTGAACACTGAAGCTTTCTTT.

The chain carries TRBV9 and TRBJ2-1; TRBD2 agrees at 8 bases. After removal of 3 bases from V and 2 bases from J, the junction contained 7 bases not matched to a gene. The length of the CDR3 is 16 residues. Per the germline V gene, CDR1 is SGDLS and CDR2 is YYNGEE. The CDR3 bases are TGTGCCAGCAGCGGAAATAGCGGGAAGACCTACAATGAGCAGTTCTTC. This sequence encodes CASSGNSGKTYNEQFF.

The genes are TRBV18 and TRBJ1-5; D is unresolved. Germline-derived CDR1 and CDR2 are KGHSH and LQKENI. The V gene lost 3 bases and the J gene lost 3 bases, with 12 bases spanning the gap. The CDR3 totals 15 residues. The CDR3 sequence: CASSPPGESNQPQHF. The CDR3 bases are TGTGCCAGCTCACCTCCGGGAGAGTCCAATCAGCCCCAGCATTTT.

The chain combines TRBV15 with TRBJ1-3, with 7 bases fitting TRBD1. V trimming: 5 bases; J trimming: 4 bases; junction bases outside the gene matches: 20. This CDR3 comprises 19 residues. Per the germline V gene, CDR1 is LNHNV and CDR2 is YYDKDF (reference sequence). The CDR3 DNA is TGTGCCACCAGCCCCTTCGGAGGCGGGGACAGAGAGACCGGAAACACCATATATTTT. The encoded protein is CATSPFGGGDRETGNTIYF.

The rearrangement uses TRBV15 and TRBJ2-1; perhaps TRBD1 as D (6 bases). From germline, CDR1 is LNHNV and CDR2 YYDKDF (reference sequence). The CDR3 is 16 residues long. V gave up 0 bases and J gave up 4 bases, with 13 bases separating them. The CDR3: CATSREGQGQYNEQFF. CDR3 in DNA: TGTGCCACCAGCAGAGAAGGGCAGGGGCAATACAATGAGCAGTTCTTC.

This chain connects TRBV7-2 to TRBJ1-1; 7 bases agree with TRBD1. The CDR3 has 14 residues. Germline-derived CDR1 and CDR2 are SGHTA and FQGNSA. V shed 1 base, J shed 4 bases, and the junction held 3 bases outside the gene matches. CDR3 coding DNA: TGTGCCAGCAGCTTAGAAGGGGGCGGCACTGAAGCTTTCTTT. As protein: CASSLEGGGTEAFF.

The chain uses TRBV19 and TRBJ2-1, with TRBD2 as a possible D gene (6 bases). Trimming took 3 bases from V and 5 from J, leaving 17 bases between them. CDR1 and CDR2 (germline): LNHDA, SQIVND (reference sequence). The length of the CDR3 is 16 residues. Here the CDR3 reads CASSISPGVANNEQFF. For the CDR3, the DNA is TGTGCCAGTAGTATTTCCCCGGGAGTAGCCAACAATGAGCAGTTCTTC.

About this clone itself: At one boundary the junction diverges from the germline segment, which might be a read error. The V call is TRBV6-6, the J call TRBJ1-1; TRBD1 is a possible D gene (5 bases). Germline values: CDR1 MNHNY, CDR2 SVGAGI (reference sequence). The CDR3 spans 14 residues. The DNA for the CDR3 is TGTGCCAGCAGACACCAAACCACTGCCCTCCGGGGGGTCTTT. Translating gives CASRHQTTALRGVF.